This T cell receptor (beta chain) emerged from a study of blood T cell repertoires in COVID-19 (dated by TCRdb to about 2020). In the study overall: Collaborator samples came from the United States, Italy and Spain and covered acute and convalescent phases of COVID-19. The sample metadata nearly always contained a de-identified subject ID, COVID-19 status, age in years and sex. Deeply sampled blood TCRbeta repertoires from subjects exposed to, actively infected with, or recovered from COVID-19 were included in the dataset. The prospective study material was composed of cDNA or gDNA derived from T cells, B-cell-depleted T cells, or PBMCs. Where available, HLA class I and class II types were obtained from metadata supplied by the sample provider rather than from assay-based typing. Samples were obtained from the ongoing ImmuneRACE study (first 160 participants) and from 1,254 subjects provided by 6 global collaborators. A freely available public database, intended as a resource for researchers studying the immune response to SARS-CoV-2, is where the repertoires were released. The study at large found these results: The amount of clinical and demographic metadata varied by source and participant and was provided uncurated.

Points on this clone: Its target antigen remains unknown. No base qualities exist here, and no much larger clone lies one base off it.

TCRbeta CDR3 regions were amplified from genomic DNA by means of the immunoSEQ Assay, a bias-controlled multiplex PCR. Per the original workflow: The number of nucleated cells in each sample was estimated by amplification of reference gene primers within the assay. Sequence reads were collapsed and filtered to measure the absolute abundance of every unique TCRbeta CDR3 rearrangement. For each sample, productive Simpson clonality was calculated by taking the square root of Simpson's diversity index across productive rearrangements. Sourced from immuneACCESS, this table was stored by TCRdb with only in-frame sequences that have V and J called. A share of the clones is absent; for the studies checked, an unresolved V gene accounts for under half, and the remainder has no known explanation. V, J and clone size reflect that table, while D and trimming were determined from the DNA. The sample table lists around 310,000 clones, around 91% of them with a count of one. The ten largest clones add up to approximately 0.98% of the sample.

At one collaborating source in Seattle, patients were enrolled during active infection and were followed longitudinally through the course of disease. Collaborating institutions collected whole blood in K2EDTA tubes following their own protocols. For TCRbeta analysis, collaborator samples were shipped as frozen whole blood, as isolated PBMCs, or as DNA extracted from either sample type. Its CDR3 holds 12 amino acids, cysteine through phenylalanine. CDR3 DNA is the only sequence kept; it has 36 bases, read in frame from the first base. The germline V gene sets CDR1 to SGHAT and CDR2 to FQNNGV. V loses 1 base of germline sequence and J loses 10 bases, and the interval between the two ends is 5 bases.

Recombination joined TRBV11-2 with TRBJ1-6, with the D gene uncertain. This TCR came from a woman between 40 and 55 years old with COVID-19, enrolled during active disease. The specimen was peripheral blood. At the DNA level, the sequence is TGTGCCAGCAGCTTAGCCCAGTCACCCCTCCACTTT. The translation is CASSLAQSPLHF.